This T cell receptor beta chain was found in a study of blood T cells in healthy people across ages. Study-wide results and limits: Strong correlation existed between TCR beta diversity and naive T cell percentage.

The V end lost 0 bases, the J end lost 0 bases, and 9 bases lay between the germline ends. This CDR3 is 15 amino acids long. The germline CDR1 and CDR2 sequences are SGDLS and YYNGEE. A sample-barcoded 5' primer and a J-beta primer mix were used in a second PCR of roughly 6 to 11 cycles. TCRdb independently ran MiXCR on the 5' RACE reads; one entry per CDR3 protein. The sample lists approximately 730,000 distinct CDR3 sequences, 40% to 65% occurring once. There are a few counts of this clonotype. Its specificity is not known. The sequence was obtained from a man older than 75 in good health. Sequenced input: blood. V usage is TRBV9 and J usage is TRBJ1-2; the D is unclear. CDR3: CASSVVPGTNYGYTF. The CDR3 bases are TGTGCCAGCAGCGTAGTCCCGGGGACTAACTATGGCTACACCTTC.